This TCR beta chain is drawn from a study of cytomegalovirus exposure and HLA in healthy donors. Study context: As released early, the data held roughly 85 million unique TCRs from HLA-typed donors.

A note on this clone: Its antigen is not known.

Germline assignment: CDR1 SGHTA and CDR2 FQGTGA. The V and J ends lost 2 bases and 5 bases respectively, with 10 bases between them. The CDR3 is made up of 14 amino acids. Study-level findings and limits: Association with HLA alleles at 0.05 false discovery rate was found for 16,951 TCR beta sequences in a later analysis. Later on, a genetic analysis was performed. It linked a missense variant in DCLRE1C with V- and J-gene trimming of TCR beta.

60 Vbeta and 13 Jbeta primers were used in PCR. TCRdb keeps only in-frame clones here, not all; method: immunoSEQ multiplex PCR. Its table records about 72,000 clones. The chain joins TRBV7-3 to TRBJ2-1; possibly TRBD2 for D (6 bases). The source material was PBMCs. This sequence originates from a man in his forties or fifties in good health and CMV-seronegative. CDR3 sequence reads: CASSLGGLNNEQFF. In DNA form, the CDR3 reads TGTGCCAGCAGCTTAGGTGGACTAAACAATGAGCAGTTCTTC.